This TCR beta chain originates from a study of control samples from healthy donors and cancer patients. CDR3 length equals 14 residues. From germline, CDR1 is SGHTA and CDR2 FQGTGA. V lost 4 bases to trimming and J lost 6 bases, with 15 bases between them. The method was immunoSEQ multiplex PCR; TCRdb's version includes in-frame clones alone and lacks a portion of them. The sample table includes about 210,000 clones. This chain links TRBV7-3 with TRBJ1-2; D might be TRBD1 (5 bases). The sequence was obtained from a woman in her 30s in good health. The sequenced material came from blood. DNA of the CDR3: TGTGCCAGCAGCTCACGTCTAATGGGGGATGGCTACACCTTC. Translated, it gives CASSSRLMGDGYTF. The whole variable domain, remainder taken from reference TRBV7-3 and TRBJ1-2, is GAGVSQTPSNKVTEKGKYVELRCDPISGHTALYWYRQSLGQGPEFLIYFQGTGAADDSGLPNDRFFAVRPEGSVSTLKIQRTERGDSAVYLCASSSRLMGDGYTFGSGTRLTVV.